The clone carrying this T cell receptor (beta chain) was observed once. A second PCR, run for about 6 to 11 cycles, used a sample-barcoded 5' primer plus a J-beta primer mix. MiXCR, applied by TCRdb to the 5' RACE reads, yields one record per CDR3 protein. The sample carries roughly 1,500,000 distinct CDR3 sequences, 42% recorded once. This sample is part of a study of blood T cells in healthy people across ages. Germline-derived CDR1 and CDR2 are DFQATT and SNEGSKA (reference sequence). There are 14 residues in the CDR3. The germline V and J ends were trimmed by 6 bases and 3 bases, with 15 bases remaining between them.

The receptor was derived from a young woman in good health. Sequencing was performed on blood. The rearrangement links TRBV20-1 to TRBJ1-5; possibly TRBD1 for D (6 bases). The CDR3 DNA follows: TGCAGTGCCCTAGCACGGGACACCAATCAGCCCCAGCATTTT. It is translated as CSALARDTNQPQHF.